Shown below are 5 T cell receptor beta chains from a single sample sequenced in a study of blood T cell repertoires in COVID-19. Sequencing used immunoSEQ multiplex PCR; TCRdb keeps in-frame clones, though not all of them. This sample carries under 300,000 clones, roughly 91% of them seen once, and the ten largest clones take roughly 2.1%. Sequencing input: PBMCs or T cells enriched from blood (not recorded which). The receptors were sampled from a woman aged 40 to 49 with acute COVID-19.

This chain uses TRBV6-2 or TRBV6-3 with TRBJ2-2, with 12 bases matching TRBD2. The CDR3 has 19 amino acids. Germline CDR1 reads MNHEY; CDR2 reads SVGEGT. The junction had 15 bases not matched to a gene; V was cut back by 6 bases and J by 4 bases. CDR3 sequence reads: CASSRTHGLAGKGTGELFF. In DNA form, the CDR3 reads TGTGCCAGCAGCCGGACCCATGGACTAGCGGGGAAGGGCACCGGGGAGCTGTTTTTT.

This clone was detected only once. This chain connects TRBV19 to TRBJ1-6; D gene unclear. Germline assignment: CDR1 LNHDA and CDR2 SQIVND (reference sequence). The CDR3 runs 15 residues. Trimming pared 5 bases from V and 3 bases from J, leaving 11 bases between. CDR3 amino acids: CASSPTRSYNSPLHF. DNA of the CDR3: TGTGCCAGTAGTCCAACTAGAAGCTATAATTCACCCCTCCACTTT.

This clone was observed a handful of times. The genes are TRBV2 and TRBJ1-5, with 9 positions matching TRBD1. The V gene end was trimmed by 4 bases and the J gene end by 2 bases; junction bases not matched to a gene: 0. The CDR3 extends over 14 amino acids. Germline lookup yields CDR1 SNHLY and CDR2 FYNNEI. The CDR3 DNA is TGTGCCAGCAGTGGACAGGGGGGCAATCAGCCCCAGCATTTT. Translating it yields CASSGQGGNQPQHF.

This chain uses TRBV11-2 with TRBJ2-7; 8 nucleotides align to TRBD1. Per the germline V gene, CDR1 is SGHAT and CDR2 is FQNNGV. The CDR3 sequence is 15 residues long. Trimming took 6 bases from V and 2 from J; bases not matched to a gene: 9. The CDR3 DNA reads as TGTGCCAGCAGGGTAGGGGGACAGGCCCCCTACGAGCAGTACTTC. Translated: CASRVGGQAPYEQYF.

This chain links TRBV3-1 (or the pseudogene TRBV3-2) with TRBJ2-3; 7 bases fit TRBD1. Germline V lookup: CDR1 LGHDT, CDR2 YNNKEL (reference sequence). The ends lost 4 bases at V and 12 bases at J; junction bases unmatched: 10. The CDR3 length is 13 residues. CDR3 bases: TGTGCCAGCAGCCCTTATTACCGGGACAGACAGTATTTT. It yields the protein CASSPYYRDRQYF.